Shown below are 29 T cell receptor beta chains from a single sample sequenced in a study of blood T cells in healthy people across ages. Using a J-beta primer mix together with a sample-barcoded 5' primer, a second PCR was run for about 7 to 12 cycles. TCRdb reanalysed the 5' RACE reads using MiXCR and keeps one entry per CDR3 protein. The table includes about 830,000 distinct CDR3 sequences, nearly 60% detected once. The sample consisted of blood. The receptors shown here come from a young man in good health.

This chain links TRBV20-1 with TRBJ1-4, with D maybe TRBD1 (6 bases). The germline V gene encodes CDR1 DFQATT and CDR2 SNEGSKA (reference sequence). The length of the CDR3 is 14 residues. With 5 bases removed from V and 5 bases from J, the gap between germline ends came to 15 bases. The CDR3: CSAGGQGRNEKLFF. CDR3 nucleotides: TGCAGTGCTGGGGGGCAGGGCCGAAATGAAAAACTGTTTTTT.

This clonotype was found a few times. CDR3 DNA: TGCAGTGCTAGGGAGAGACTAGCGGCATTAAACGAGCAGTACTTC. This encodes CSARERLAALNEQYF. The rearrangement uses TRBV20-1 and TRBJ2-7, with 9 bases identical to TRBD2. V dropped 3 bases and J dropped 5; count of bases not matched to a gene: 11. This CDR3 region has 15 residues. Germline V CDR1 and CDR2: DFQATT, SNEGSKA (reference sequence).

This clonotype was seen only a few times. The genes are TRBV6-5 and TRBJ1-4; D is ambiguous. Deletions cut 6 bases from V and 7 bases from J, with 18 bases between. From germline, CDR1 is MNHEY and CDR2 SVGAGI. The CDR3 runs to 15 residues. CDR3 in amino acids: CASSSNYGYPEKLFF. The DNA of the CDR3 is TGTGCCAGCAGCTCAAACTACGGGTACCCTGAAAAACTGTTTTTT.

The CDR3 DNA sequence: TGTGCCAGCAGCCAAGGGGGAGAACAAGAGACCCAGTACTTC. The encoded protein is CASSQGGEQETQYF. V is TRBV4-2 and J is TRBJ2-5; the D gene is possibly TRBD2 (5 bases). This CDR3 contains 14 residues. Between the trimmed V and J ends, which lost 1 base and 2 bases, there was a span of 8 bases. Germline V gene sequence: CDR1 LGHNA, CDR2 YNFKEQ.

DNA for the CDR3: TGCAGCGTTGCGGAGGAGCCCGCGGGAGGTGGCTACACCTTC. Translating it yields CSVAEEPAGGGYTF. This chain connects TRBV29-1 to TRBJ1-2; D call uncertain. CDR1 and CDR2 (germline): SQVTM, ANQGSEA. This CDR3 is 14 amino acids long. V lost 4 bases, J lost 7 bases, and 19 bases lay in between.

V and J are TRBV7-2 and TRBJ2-1; D is perhaps TRBD2 (5 bases). This CDR3 contains 14 residues. Germline V CDR1 and CDR2: SGHTA, FQGNSA. V was trimmed by 3 bases and J by 3 bases, leaving 9 bases between them. This chain's CDR3 is CASSFPGYYNEQFF. CDR3 DNA sequence: TGTGCCAGCAGCTTTCCGGGGTACTACAATGAGCAGTTCTTC.

The CDR3 loop is CSARGQAVMNTEAFF. CDR3 DNA: TGCAGTGCTAGGGGACAGGCTGTTATGAACACTGAAGCTTTCTTT. The rearrangement links TRBV20-1 to TRBJ1-1, with 8 bases identical to TRBD1. The junction had 6 bases not matched to a gene; V was cut back by 3 bases and J by 0 bases. The germline CDR1 and CDR2 sequences are DFQATT and SNEGSKA (reference sequence). The CDR3 sequence is 15 residues long.

The J gene is TRBJ1-2, the V gene TRBV5-1; 7 bases are a match to TRBD1. The CDR3 contains 15 residues. CDR1 is SGHRS and CDR2 is YFSETQ in the germline V gene. With V trimmed by 1 base and J by 6 bases, 9 bases remained unmatched. Here the CDR3 DNA reads TGCGCCAGCAGCTTGTCTACAGGGGTGGTCGATGGCTACACCTTC. Translation gives CASSLSTGVVDGYTF.

This sequence joins TRBV6-6 and TRBJ1-1, with D possibly TRBD1 on 5 matching bases. The V gene lost 7 bases and the J gene lost 1 base, with 19 bases spanning the gap. This CDR3 contains 16 residues. The germline V gene has CDR1 MNHNY and CDR2 SVGAGI (reference sequence). Here the CDR3 DNA reads TGTGCCAGCACCACAACACCGAACAGGAGGAACACTGAAGCTTTCTTT. It specifies CASTTTPNRRNTEAFF.

The V gene is TRBV20-1, the J gene TRBJ2-5; either TRBD1 or TRBD2 may fit D (5 bases each). The germline CDR1 and CDR2 sequences are DFQATT and SNEGSKA (reference sequence). The length of the CDR3 is 13 residues. With 5 bases removed from V and 1 base from J, the gap between germline ends came to 11 bases. CDR3 sequence reads: CSASPGRQETQYF. The CDR3 DNA follows: TGCAGTGCTTCCCCGGGACGCCAAGAGACCCAGTACTTC.

This chain links TRBV6-6 with TRBJ2-7; 10 positions match TRBD1. This CDR3 has 14 residues. In germline, CDR1 is MNHNY, CDR2 SVGAGI (reference sequence). The V segment lost 7 bases and the J segment 3 bases; nucleotides outside the gene matches: 6. The CDR3 protein is CASIERDRGYEQYF. The CDR3 DNA reads TGTGCCAGCATCGAACGGGACAGGGGCTACGAGCAGTACTTC.

The rearrangement joins TRBV30 to TRBJ2-7; TRBD1 or TRBD2 may be the D gene (5 bases each). CDR1 is GTSNPN, CDR2 SVGIG, per germline (reference sequence). V was shortened by 2 bases and J by 0 bases, with 14 bases between the two germline ends. The CDR3 extends over 15 amino acids. Here the CDR3 DNA reads TGTGCCTGGAGTCTAACGTGGGACGGCTCCTACGAGCAGTACTTC. Its protein is CAWSLTWDGSYEQYF.

The rearrangement uses TRBV6-5 and TRBJ2-7, with D unresolved. V shed 8 bases and J shed 5 bases, with 13 bases lying between them. The CDR3 has 12 amino acids. Germline CDR1 and CDR2: MNHEY and SVGAGI. CDR3 region: CASGGSRNEQYF. The DNA of the CDR3 is TGTGCCAGCGGTGGTAGCCGTAACGAGCAGTACTTC.

The rearrangement uses TRBV19 and TRBJ2-5; 8 positions match TRBD1. The CDR3 sequence is 18 residues long. The J segment lost 3 bases and the V segment lost 9 bases, leaving 21 bases of the junction unmatched. CDR1 is LNHDA, CDR2 SQIVND, per germline (reference sequence). This CDR3 is CARPGTGGYLKTKETQYF. The CDR3 DNA sequence: TGTGCCAGACCAGGGACAGGAGGATACCTAAAAACTAAAGAGACCCAGTACTTC.

The V gene is TRBV5-8, the J gene TRBJ2-1; TRBD2 matches 11 bases. V lost 4 bases, J lost 1 base, and 7 bases stayed unmatched. CDR3 length equals 17 residues. CDR1 and CDR2 (germline): SGHTS, YDEGEE. The CDR3 sequence: CASSPEVAGGSYNEQFF. In DNA form, the CDR3 reads TGTGCCAGCAGCCCGGAGGTAGCGGGAGGGTCCTACAATGAGCAGTTCTTC.

The chain joins TRBV7-2 to TRBJ2-7; TRBD1 matches 7 bases. The germline V gene encodes CDR1 SGHTA and CDR2 FQGNSA. V shed 2 bases, J shed 3 bases, and the junction held 7 bases outside the gene matches. The CDR3 spans 15 residues. DNA for the CDR3: TGTGCCAGCAGCTTAAACGGACAGGCCAACTACGAGCAGTACTTC. Its translation: CASSLNGQANYEQYF.

V gene TRBV5-6 combines with J gene TRBJ2-1; D remains ambiguous. The CDR3 length is 12 residues. Trimming cost V 1 base and J 5 bases, with 4 bases left between them. CDR1 is SGHDT, CDR2 YYEEEE, per germline. The CDR3 protein is CASSLKDNEQFF. For the CDR3, the DNA is TGTGCCAGCAGCTTGAAGGACAATGAGCAGTTCTTC.

V gene TRBV3-1 combines with J gene TRBJ1-1, with D uncertain. Deletions cut 4 bases from V and 6 bases from J, with 15 bases between. The CDR3 totals 14 residues. CDR1 is LGHDT and CDR2 is YNNKEL in the germline V gene (reference sequence). The CDR3 nucleotides read TGTGCCAGCAGCCTTCAGTCGAAATTCGCTGAAGCTTTCTTT. As protein: CASSLQSKFAEAFF. The full variable domain, rest sourced from reference TRBV3-1 and TRBJ1-1, is DTAVSQTPKYLVTQMGNDKSIKCEQNLGHDTMYWYKQDSKKFLKIMFSYNNKELIINETVPNRFSPKSPDKAHLNLHINSLELGDSAVYFCASSLQSKFAEAFFGQGTRLTVV.

The chain recombines TRBV28 with TRBJ2-1; D uncertain. V was shortened by 10 bases and J by 5 bases, with 18 bases between the two germline ends. The germline V gene encodes CDR1 MDHEN and CDR2 SYDVKM. This CDR3 region has 14 residues. The CDR3 reads CATLRVLDHNEQFF. CDR3 in DNA: TGTGCCACCTTACGGGTGTTAGACCACAATGAGCAGTTCTTC.

As regards this clonotype: The CDR3 does not close with the conserved phenylalanine or tryptophan, likely indicating a read error. This chain connects TRBV7-9 to TRBJ2-7; TRBD1 matches 8 bases. This CDR3 contains 15 residues. Germline CDR1 SEHNR, CDR2 FQNEAQ (reference sequence). The trim removed 1 base at V and 7 bases at J, leaving 9 bases unmatched. This CDR3 reads CASSLVQGAPEEQYS. For the CDR3, the DNA is TGTGCCAGCAGCTTAGTTCAGGGGGCGCCGGAGGAGCAGTACTCC.

This clonotype turned up a few times. The CDR3 coding sequence is TGCAGTGCTAGTGCGGGCTCTGAGCAGTTCTTC. Residues: CSASAGSEQFF. The chain is built from TRBV20-1 and TRBJ2-1; D possibly corresponds to TRBD2 (5 bases). The CDR3 sequence is 11 residues long. Germline assignment: CDR1 DFQATT and CDR2 SNEGSKA (reference sequence). The V end lost 3 bases, the J end lost 9 bases, and 9 bases lay between the germline ends.

The rearrangement uses TRBV11-2 and TRBJ2-3; 13 bases are a match to TRBD2. V gave up 1 base and J gave up 6 bases; unmatched junction bases: 25. CDR1 SGHAT and CDR2 FQNNGV come from the germline V gene. The CDR3 runs 23 residues. Here the CDR3 reads CASSLVAPRTSGGPNRRVDTQYF. CDR3 nucleotide sequence: TGTGCCAGCAGCTTAGTAGCCCCCCGGACTAGCGGGGGCCCGAACCGCCGGGTGGATACGCAGTATTTT.

DNA for the CDR3: TGCGCCAGCAGCTTGAGGCGGATGAGGCAGGGTGACTACGAGCAGTACTTC. It specifies CASSLRRMRQGDYEQYF. The chain couples TRBV5-1 to TRBJ2-7; D is perhaps TRBD1 (5 bases). The V gene lost 1 base and the J gene lost 3 bases, with 20 bases spanning the gap. CDR1 SGHRS and CDR2 YFSETQ come from the germline V gene. The CDR3 spans 17 residues.

This clonotype has just a few counts. The chain recombines TRBV5-6 with TRBJ2-5; the D call may be TRBD1 or TRBD2 (5 bases each). Germline-derived CDR1 and CDR2 are SGHDT and YYEEEE. V was pared by 3 bases and J by 3 bases, with 15 bases between. This CDR3 region has 15 residues. CDR3 DNA sequence: TGTGCCAGCAGCTGGCGGCGTCTGGGGGAAGAGACCCAGTACTTC. Translating gives CASSWRRLGEETQYF.

The gene calls are TRBV12-3 or TRBV12-4 and TRBJ2-2, with a tentative D call TRBD1 (6 bases). The V gene lost 4 bases and the J gene lost 1 base, with 19 bases spanning the gap. This CDR3 has 18 amino acids. The CDR3 region is CASSWINVNRVNTGELFF. CDR3 DNA sequence: TGTGCCAGCAGTTGGATCAATGTGAACAGGGTGAACACCGGGGAGCTGTTTTTT.

This clonotype was recorded only once. The chain is built from TRBV3-1 and TRBJ1-2; the D gene is possibly TRBD1 (6 bases). The V end lost 4 bases, the J end lost 2 bases, and 17 bases lay between the germline ends. The CDR3 has 16 amino acids. Germline values: CDR1 LGHDT, CDR2 YNNKEL (reference sequence). CDR3 sequence (DNA): TGTGCCAGCAGCCCAACTCTGACGGGACAAAACTATGGCTACACCTTC. Protein: CASSPTLTGQNYGYTF.

CDR3 region: CTSSNHPSYEQYF. CDR3 coding DNA: TGTACCAGCAGCAACCATCCCTCCTACGAGCAGTACTTC. This rearrangement joins TRBV7-2 to TRBJ2-7, with unresolved D. The ends were cut back, 5 bases at V and 0 bases at J, with 8 bases in the middle. CDR1 and CDR2 (germline): SGHTA, FQGNSA. The CDR3 totals 13 residues.

The chain is built from TRBV11-2 and TRBJ2-3; D tentatively fits TRBD1 or TRBD2 (6 bases each). The CDR3 sequence is 17 residues long. In germline, CDR1 is SGHAT, CDR2 FQNNGV. With 3 bases removed from V and 1 base from J, the gap between germline ends came to 17 bases. As DNA, the CDR3 is TGTGCCAGCAGCTTTGGGTATTCGAGGGGGGGCACAGATACGCAGTATTTT. This encodes CASSFGYSRGGTDTQYF.

The chain employs TRBV7-2 and TRBJ2-1, with D unresolved. Per the germline V gene, CDR1 is SGHTA and CDR2 is FQGNSA. V dropped 1 base and J dropped 5 bases, with 12 bases sitting between them. The CDR3 sequence is 15 residues long. The chain's CDR3 is CASSLGISDHNEQFF. CDR3 coding DNA: TGTGCCAGCAGCTTAGGGATTTCGGACCACAATGAGCAGTTCTTC.